This T cell receptor beta chain was recovered during a study of T cells after yellow fever vaccination. Study conclusions and caveats: Peaking faster, on day 5 versus 15, the secondary response was nonetheless weaker.

For this clonotype: The target antigen is unknown.

TCRdb analysed the 5' RACE reads with MiXCR anew, one entry per CDR3 protein. The data show more than 450,000 distinct CDR3 sequences, with roughly a fifth seen just once and roughly a sixth held by the top ten. The receptor comes from a man between 18 and 35 years old who received the YFV17D yellow fever vaccine. Sequencing was performed on PBMCs, taken 21 days after the first yellow fever vaccination.

CDR3 coding DNA: TGTGCCAGCAGTGAGGTCGAAAATTCACCCCTCCACTTT. Encoded protein: CASSEVENSPLHF. The rearrangement uses TRBV6-4 and TRBJ1-6; D uncertain. The CDR3 length is 13 residues. Germline V gene lookup returns CDR1 MRHNA and CDR2 SNTAGT. Trimming took off 3 bases at V and 7 bases at J, with 7 bases between the two ends.